This TCR beta chain was identified during a study of OX40 agonist ivuxolimab in advanced cancers. For the study at large: The dose-escalation cohort was about 80% male, with a mean age of approximately 62 years, ranging roughly 20 to 80. Study-level results: Doses of 0.1 to 3.0 mg/kg were accompanied by clonal expansion of CD4+ and CD8+ blood T cells by week 6.

TCRdb keeps only in-frame clones here, not all; method: immunoSEQ multiplex PCR. The sample has approximately 86,000 clones, 92% seen once. Concerning this clone itself: What it binds is not known.

Deletions cut 5 bases from V and 1 base from J, with 11 bases between. CDR3 length equals 14 residues. Germline V gene data show CDR1 as SGHVS and CDR2 as FQNEAQ. With autoimmune disease history or systemic immunosuppression, patients were excluded. The J gene is TRBJ2-5, the V gene TRBV7-8; D possibly corresponds to TRBD2 (6 bases). This specimen consisted of CD4+ or CD8+ T cells sorted from blood, obtained in a trial of the OX40 agonist ivuxolimab. The clonotype comes from an adult with an advanced solid tumor such as melanoma, head and neck, liver or kidney cancer. CDR3 loop: CASSVSTSQETQYF. In DNA form, the CDR3 reads TGTGCCAGCAGCGTATCGACTAGCCAAGAGACCCAGTACTTC.